This T cell receptor (beta chain) emerged from a study of T cells after yellow fever vaccination. The CDR3 has 14 residues. V shed 5 bases and J shed 7 bases, with 16 bases lying between them. CDR1 SGHRS and CDR2 YFSETQ come from the germline V gene. Each CDR3 protein is one row after TCRdb ran MiXCR on the 5' RACE reads. The data hold around 550,000 distinct CDR3 sequences, with 15% to 20% observed a single time. Source: PBMCs, taken 15 days after the yellow fever booster vaccination. This clonotype was sampled from a man aged 25-45 years who received the YFV17D yellow fever vaccine. The chain couples TRBV5-1 to TRBJ2-1; D ambiguous. Here the CDR3 reads CASSPRMHVNEQFF. In DNA form, the CDR3 reads TGCGCCAGCAGTCCAAGGATGCACGTAAATGAGCAGTTCTTC.